This TCR beta chain was profiled in a study of cytotoxic CD8 clonotypes in ibrutinib-treated CLL. Across the whole study: Approximately ten relapsed/refractory, 15 treatment-naive; some 18 IGHV unmutated.

Sequencing used immunoSEQ multiplex PCR; TCRdb keeps in-frame clones, though not all of them. The data contain tens of thousands of clones, 55% to 80% of them singletons. General study findings and limits: Contraction or stability on treatment characterized the public clonotypes, which were uncommon. Sampling times differed between sustained-remission and progressing patients. Clonality went up at ibrutinib response and then declined back toward baseline at progression.

In the case of this clone: Antigen unknown.

The CDR3 has 16 residues. V lost 1 base to trimming and J lost 4 bases, with 13 bases between them. In germline, CDR1 is MGHDK, CDR2 SYGVNS. This clonotype originated in a human donor with chronic lymphocytic leukemia. The sequencing here drew on PBMCs, taken after 12 months of ibrutinib treatment. The rearrangement uses TRBV25-1 and TRBJ2-2; tentative D call: TRBD1 (5 bases). The CDR3 DNA reads as TGTGCCAGCAGTGAATCCGACAGAACTCGCACCGGGGAGCTGTTTTTT. This translates into CASSESDRTRTGELFF.